The next 10 T cell receptor beta chains were all read from a single sample in a study of long-term antiretroviral therapy in people with HIV. Samples were assayed with immunoSEQ v3.0 at survey level. Data came from immunoSEQ multiplex PCR; TCRdb stores just in-frame clones and leaves some out. The table has 20,000 to 25,000 clones, around 87% seen once. The sequenced sample was unsorted PBMCs, obtained around 2.7 years after starting antiretroviral therapy. The receptors here all came from a woman in her fifties or sixties with HIV.

The chain joins TRBV7-8 to TRBJ2-1; a weak D match, TRBD2 (6 bases). Looked up from germline, CDR1 is SGHVS and CDR2 is FQNEAQ. The CDR3 runs 16 residues. Trimming removed 5 bases at V and 2 bases at J, with 16 bases between. CDR3 loop: CASSAQGGGAYNEQFF. The CDR3, as DNA: TGTGCCAGCAGCGCCCAGGGAGGTGGGGCCTACAATGAGCAGTTCTTC.

The chain combines TRBV7-2 with TRBJ2-7, with D perhaps TRBD2 (5 bases). Trimming took off 5 bases at V and 6 bases at J, with 8 bases between the two ends. Per germline, CDR1 SGHTA and CDR2 FQGNSA. This CDR3 contains 11 residues. The DNA of the CDR3 is TGTGCCAGCAGCCCACTAGTCGAGCAGTACTTC. Its translation: CASSPLVEQYF. Full variable domain (rest looked up from reference TRBV7-2 and TRBJ2-7): GAGVSQSPSNKVTEKGKDVELRCDPISGHTALYWYRQSLGQGLEFLIYFQGNSAPDKSGLPSDRFSAERTGGSVSTLTIQRTQQEDSAVYLCASSPLVEQYFGPGTRLTVT.

The V and J genes are TRBV5-6 and TRBJ2-7; tentative D call: TRBD2 (6 bases). Trimming pared 0 bases from V and 0 bases from J, leaving 10 bases between. The length of the CDR3 is 15 residues. Germline V gives CDR1 SGHDT, CDR2 YYEEEE. As DNA, the CDR3 is TGTGCCAGCAGCTTGGGGCGGGAACCCTCCTACGAGCAGTACTTC. This gives the protein CASSLGREPSYEQYF.

The J gene is TRBJ1-1, the V gene TRBV7-9, with D possibly TRBD1 on 5 matching bases. The germline gives CDR1 SEHNR, CDR2 FQNEAQ (reference sequence). V dropped 1 base and J dropped 7 bases, with 10 bases sitting between them. The CDR3 has 13 amino acids. The CDR3 region has the DNA TGTGCCAGCAGCTTAGAGGGGCTCAGTGAAGCTTTCTTT. As protein: CASSLEGLSEAFF.

The rearrangement joins TRBV19 to TRBJ2-7; D possibly corresponds to TRBD2 (6 bases). V dropped 1 base and J dropped 3 bases, with 22 bases sitting between them. This CDR3 region has 18 residues. The germline V gene has CDR1 LNHDA and CDR2 SQIVND (reference sequence). The CDR3 coding sequence is TGTGCCAGTAGTATAGTAGCGGCCCCTATCCAAGGGATCTACGAGCAGTACTTC. Its protein product is CASSIVAAPIQGIYEQYF.

The V call is TRBV7-9, the J call TRBJ2-3, with D possibly TRBD1 on 6 matching bases. CDR3 length equals 15 residues. V was trimmed by 2 bases and J by 8 bases, leaving 17 bases between them. The germline V gene has CDR1 SEHNR and CDR2 FQNEAQ (reference sequence). The CDR3: CASSLLGDTGTTQYF. In DNA, the CDR3 is TGTGCCAGCAGCTTATTGGGGGACACGGGTACTACGCAGTATTTT. Based on the CDR3 plus reference TRBV7-9 and TRBJ2-3, the full variable domain is DTGVSQNPRHKITKRGQNVTFRCDPISEHNRLYWYRQTLGQGPEFLTYFQNEAQLEKSRLLSDRFSAERPKGSFSTLEIQRTEQGDSAMYLCASSLLGDTGTTQYFGPGTRLTVL.

V gene TRBV7-2 combines with J gene TRBJ2-7; possibly TRBD1 for D (5 bases). Between the trimmed V and J ends, which lost 5 bases and 5 bases, there was a span of 10 bases. The germline CDR1 and CDR2 sequences are SGHTA and FQGNSA. The CDR3 consists of 12 residues. The DNA of the CDR3 is TGTGCCAGCAGCGCCCAGGGAAACGAGCAGTACTTC. It specifies CASSAQGNEQYF.

The chain is built from TRBV19 and TRBJ2-7; the D gene could be TRBD1 or TRBD2 (5 bases each). This CDR3 has 14 residues. Trimming shortened V by 3 bases and J by 2 bases, and 11 bases separated the two germline ends. Germline lookup yields CDR1 LNHDA and CDR2 SQIVND (reference sequence). CDR3 coding DNA: TGTGCCAGTAGTATCCCGGGACGGACCTACGAGCAGTACTTC. It codes for CASSIPGRTYEQYF. Full variable domain (outside the CDR3, taken from reference TRBV19 and TRBJ2-7): DGGITQSPKYLFRKEGQNVTLSCEQNLNHDAMYWYRQDPGQGLRLIYYSQIVNDFQKGDIAEGYSVSREKKESFPLTVTSAQKNPTAFYLCASSIPGRTYEQYFGPGTRLTVT.

This chain connects TRBV28 to TRBJ1-2; a possible D gene is TRBD1 (5 bases). With 3 bases removed from V and 11 bases from J, the gap between germline ends came to 25 bases. Per germline, CDR1 MDHEN and CDR2 SYDVKM. CDR3 length equals 16 residues. The DNA of the CDR3 is TGTGCCAGCAGTTTTCAACAGGAGCGCGCCCACTACAGTTACACCTTC. Its protein product is CASSFQQERAHYSYTF.

The CDR3, as DNA: TGCGCCAGCAGCCCCGCCCACAGGGGAGCCAAAAACATTCAGTACTTC. It is translated as CASSPAHRGAKNIQYF. This rearrangement joins TRBV4-3 to TRBJ2-4; TRBD1 agrees at 7 bases. With V trimmed by 4 bases and J by 0 bases, 6 bases remained unmatched. The germline CDR1 and CDR2 sequences are LGHNA and YSLEER. This CDR3 spans 16 amino acids.